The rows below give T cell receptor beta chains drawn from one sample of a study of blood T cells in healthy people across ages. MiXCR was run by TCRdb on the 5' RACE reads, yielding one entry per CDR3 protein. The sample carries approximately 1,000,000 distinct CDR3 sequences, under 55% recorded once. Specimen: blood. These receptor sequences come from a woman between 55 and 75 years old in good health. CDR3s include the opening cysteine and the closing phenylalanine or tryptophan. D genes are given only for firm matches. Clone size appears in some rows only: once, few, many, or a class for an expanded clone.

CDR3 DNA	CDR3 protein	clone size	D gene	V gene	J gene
TGTGCCATCAGAGAGGGACGGAAAGAGACCCAGTACTTC	CAIREGRKETQYF	-	-	TRBV10-3	TRBJ2-5
TGTGCCAGCAGCCGACTAGCGCTTTCCTACGAGCAGTACTTC	CASSRLALSYEQYF	-	TRBD2	TRBV7-2	TRBJ2-7
TGTGCCAGCAGCCCCCCGAGGGCTTCTGGGGCCAACGTCCTGACTTTC	CASSPPRASGANVLTF	-	-	TRBV7-2	TRBJ2-6
TGTGCCAGCAGTTCCGGGACTAGCGTATACAATGAGCAGTACTTC	CASSSGTSVYNEQYF	-	TRBD2	TRBV12-3/TRBV12-4	TRBJ2-7
TGCAGTGCTTTATTTGGTCCCGATACGCAGTATTTT	CSALFGPDTQYF	few	-	TRBV20-1	TRBJ2-3
TGCAGTGCAGGACTAGCCGAACGCACCGGGGAGCTGTTTTTT	CSAGLAERTGELFF	-	TRBD2	TRBV20-1	TRBJ2-2
TGTGCCAGCAGCAGACTAGCGGGAGATTTTAACGAGCAGTACTTC	CASSRLAGDFNEQYF	few	TRBD2	TRBV4-2	TRBJ2-7
TGTGCCAGCAGTGACAATCCCACCAGTCCGCAGTATTTT	CASSDNPTSPQYF	-	-	TRBV6-6	TRBJ2-3
TGTGCCACCAGTGATTTTGAGGGGGGTGAGCAGTTCTTC	CATSDFEGGEQFF	-	-	TRBV24-1	TRBJ2-1
TGTGCCAGCAGTGTATCTAGCGGGATATTAGAGACCCAGTACTTC	CASSVSSGILETQYF	-	TRBD2	TRBV9	TRBJ2-5
TGTGCCAGCAGCTTGCAGCGGGAGGTTGTAGATACGCAGTATTTT	CASSLQREVVDTQYF	many	TRBD2	TRBV5-5	TRBJ2-3
TGCAGTGCGAAAGGCGGAGGACAGGACTATAATTCACCCCTCCACTTT	CSAKGGGQDYNSPLHF	-	TRBD1	TRBV20-1	TRBJ1-6
TGTGCCAGCAGCTTCCGGGACAGGGATTACAATGAGCAGTACTTC	CASSFRDRDYNEQYF	-	TRBD1	TRBV7-2	TRBJ2-7
TGTGCCAGCAGCTTGGCCGGTGTGGCTAGCGGAGCCTACAATGAGCAGTTCTTC	CASSLAGVASGAYNEQFF	-	TRBD2	TRBV5-8	TRBJ2-1
TGTGCCAGCAGCCAGGCGCTAGCGGGAGTGAGTACAGATACGCAGTATTTT	CASSQALAGVSTDTQYF	many	TRBD2	TRBV3-1	TRBJ2-3
TGTGCCAGCAGCCTGAGGACTAGTCCGGGGAATGAGCAGTTCTTC	CASSLRTSPGNEQFF	-	TRBD2	TRBV7-3	TRBJ2-1
TGTGCCAGCAGCAAAGTAATACCAGCGAGTGAGCAGTTCTTC	CASSKVIPASEQFF	-	-	TRBV21-1	TRBJ2-1
TGTGCCAGCCCCTCGGGGACCCCTGGGGCCAACGTCCTGACTTTC	CASPSGTPGANVLTF	few	-	TRBV2	TRBJ2-6
TGTGCCATCAGAAGCGGGAGTACAGATACGCAGTATTTT	CAIRSGSTDTQYF	-	TRBD2	TRBV10-3	TRBJ2-3
TGTGCCAGCCACTCGGCGGGAGTCGTTACAGATACGCAGTATTTT	CASHSAGVVTDTQYF	once	TRBD2	TRBV28	TRBJ2-3
TGCAGTGCTAGAGATCTGGGCACTAAAAGGATCGGGGAGCTGTTTTTT	CSARDLGTKRIGELFF	-	-	TRBV20-1	TRBJ2-2
TGCGCCAGCAGCTTGGATTCGGGAGGCTCCTACGAGCAGTACTTC	CASSLDSGGSYEQYF	few	TRBD2	TRBV11-2	TRBJ2-7
TGTGCCAGCAGCCTGACTAGCGGGAGGGCCAGTGAGCAGTACTTC	CASSLTSGRASEQYF	-	TRBD2	TRBV12-3/TRBV12-4	TRBJ2-5
TGTGCCACCAGTGACCCCCCTAGCGGGAGGTCCCAAGAGACCCAGTACTTC	CATSDPPSGRSQETQYF	few	TRBD2	TRBV24-1	TRBJ2-5
TGTGCCAGCAGTGAATTCGACGGGGTAACAGATACGCAGTATTTT	CASSEFDGVTDTQYF	-	-	TRBV6-1	TRBJ2-3
TGCGCCAGCAGCTTTGCACAGGGCGCCTACGAGCAGTACTTC	CASSFAQGAYEQYF	-	-	TRBV5-1	TRBJ2-7
TGCAGCTCCTTGCGGGGGCTCACGGATACGCAGTATTTT	CSSLRGLTDTQYF	-	-	TRBV20-1	TRBJ2-3
TGTGCCAGCAGAGTCGAATACGAGCAGTACTTC	CASRVEYEQYF	-	-	TRBV2	TRBJ2-7
TGCAGTGCTTCACAGGGGGCCTACAATCAGCCCCAGCATTTT	CSASQGAYNQPQHF	-	TRBD1	TRBV20-1	TRBJ1-5
TGTGCCAGCAGTAAGGGGGGGCGGAATGGCTACACCTTC	CASSKGGRNGYTF	many	-	TRBV28	TRBJ1-2
TGTGCCAGCAGGTCAACTAGCGGGAGCGATACGCAGTATTTT	CASRSTSGSDTQYF	-	TRBD2	TRBV28	TRBJ2-3
TGTGCCACCAGTGATCGGGGGGGAACAGATACGCAGTATTTT	CATSDRGGTDTQYF	-	TRBD2	TRBV24-1	TRBJ2-3
TGTGCCAGCAGCCCCGGACAGTTCTACGAGCAGTACTTC	CASSPGQFYEQYF	-	-	TRBV28	TRBJ2-7
TGTGCCAGCAGTGACTCCGCAGCGACGGATACGCAGTATTTT	CASSDSAATDTQYF	-	-	TRBV6-4	TRBJ2-3
TGTGCCAGCAGTTTCACTAGTGGGAATGTCGATGAGCAGTTCTTC	CASSFTSGNVDEQFF	-	-	TRBV27	TRBJ2-1
TGCAGTGCTCCTCCGGGACTAGCGATCACAGATACGCAGTATTTT	CSAPPGLAITDTQYF	few	TRBD2	TRBV20-1	TRBJ2-3
TGCAGTGCTAGAGGCAATCCCTACAATGAGCAGTTCTTC	CSARGNPYNEQFF	-	-	TRBV20-1	TRBJ2-1
TGCAGCGTTTATAGCGTCCCTGAGCAGTTCTTC	CSVYSVPEQFF	-	-	TRBV29-1	TRBJ2-1
TGTGCCTGGAGTCCAGCAACGGGAGACTACAATGAGCAGTTCTTC	CAWSPATGDYNEQFF	-	-	TRBV30	TRBJ2-1
TGTGCCTGGAGCGGGAGTTCACCCCTCCACTTT	CAWSGSSPLHF	few	-	TRBV30	TRBJ1-6
TGTGCCAGCAGCTTACTGGGACTAGCGGGGACTAATGAGCAGTTCTTC	CASSLLGLAGTNEQFF	-	TRBD2	TRBV7-2	TRBJ2-1
TGTGCCAGCAGCGCGAGGGACAGGGTGGAAAATGAGCAGTTCTTC	CASSARDRVENEQFF	-	TRBD1	TRBV7-8	TRBJ2-1
TGTGCCAGCCCCGGGTGGGACAATGAGCAGTTCTTC	CASPGWDNEQFF	few	-	TRBV7-9	TRBJ2-1
TGCGCCAGCAGCCAAGTCTTCCAGGATTCGCCTCGGGGCTACAATGAGCAGTTCTTC	CASSQVFQDSPRGYNEQFF	few	-	TRBV4-1	TRBJ2-1
TGTGCCAGCAGTTACTCGGAGGGGCCCTCCGGCTACGAGCAGTACTTC	CASSYSEGPSGYEQYF	-	-	TRBV6-5	TRBJ2-7
TGCAGTGCTAGCGGGGGGTTTGAGCAGTTCTTC	CSASGGFEQFF	-	TRBD2	TRBV20-1	TRBJ2-1
TGTGCCAGTGGGGCCTTAGGCCCCAAAAACATTCAGTACTTC	CASGALGPKNIQYF	-	-	TRBV27	TRBJ2-4
TGTGCCAGCAGCGTAGGCAGGAACCAAGAGACCCAGTACTTC	CASSVGRNQETQYF	-	-	TRBV9	TRBJ2-5
TGTGCCAGCAGCACGGAACAGGGTCCCGGGGAGCTGTTTTTT	CASSTEQGPGELFF	-	-	TRBV21-1	TRBJ2-2
TGTGCCAGCGCACCTCGGGACTGGGGTGAGCAGTTCTTC	CASAPRDWGEQFF	-	-	TRBV18	TRBJ2-1
TGCGCCAGCAGCCAAGTAAAAGCGAGTAGCACAGATACGCAGTATTTT	CASSQVKASSTDTQYF	-	-	TRBV4-1	TRBJ2-3
TGTGCCAGCAGCCCCTCCCGCGGTGAAAAACTGTTTTTT	CASSPSRGEKLFF	-	-	TRBV7-2	TRBJ1-4
TGTGCCAGCAGCTTTTCTTTCGGGGGGCGAGTTGAGCAGTTCTTC	CASSFSFGGRVEQFF	few	-	TRBV7-9	TRBJ2-1
TGTGCCAGCAACCCGGACAGCAATGAGCAGTTCTTC	CASNPDSNEQFF	few	-	TRBV2	TRBJ2-1